This T cell receptor (beta chain) was documented in a study of identical twins. The CDR3 spans 16 residues. The V segment lost 3 bases and the J segment 0 bases; nucleotides outside the gene matches: 5. Points from the study as a whole: The more abundant beta clonotypes in cord blood had fewer insertions, and memory repertoires did not show this. Twin pairs had excess sharing that was weaker in beta out-of-frame sequences.

A note on this clonotype: The antigen is undetermined.

A universal primer binding site was introduced by template switching. The final cDNA contained unique molecular identifiers. Each CDR3 protein is one row after TCRdb ran MiXCR on the 5' RACE reads. This table holds some 570,000 distinct CDR3 sequences, more than 20% found once. The data were also submitted as part of a second study, on yellow fever vaccine responses in identical twins.

Sequencing used CD4+ T cells sorted from blood. The chain combines TRBV12-3 or TRBV12-4 with TRBJ2-4, with 7 positions matching TRBD2. This sequence originates from a woman under 30 in good health. DNA for the CDR3: TGTGCCAGCAGTTTCGCGGGGGTAGGAGCCAAAAACATTCAGTACTTC. Its translation: CASSFAGVGAKNIQYF.